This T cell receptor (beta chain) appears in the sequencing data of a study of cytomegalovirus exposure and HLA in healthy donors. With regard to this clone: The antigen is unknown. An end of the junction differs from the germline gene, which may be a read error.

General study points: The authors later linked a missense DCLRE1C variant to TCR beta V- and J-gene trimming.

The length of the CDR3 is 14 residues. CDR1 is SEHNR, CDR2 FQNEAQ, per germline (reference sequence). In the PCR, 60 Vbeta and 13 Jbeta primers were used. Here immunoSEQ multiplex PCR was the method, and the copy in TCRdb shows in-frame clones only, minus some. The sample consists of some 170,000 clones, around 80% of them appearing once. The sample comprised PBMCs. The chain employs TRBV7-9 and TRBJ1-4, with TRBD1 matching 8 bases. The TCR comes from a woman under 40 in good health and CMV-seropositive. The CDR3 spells CASSSGQGGEELFF. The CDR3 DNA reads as TGTGCCAGCAGCTCAGGACAGGGAGGTGAAGAACTGTTTTTT.